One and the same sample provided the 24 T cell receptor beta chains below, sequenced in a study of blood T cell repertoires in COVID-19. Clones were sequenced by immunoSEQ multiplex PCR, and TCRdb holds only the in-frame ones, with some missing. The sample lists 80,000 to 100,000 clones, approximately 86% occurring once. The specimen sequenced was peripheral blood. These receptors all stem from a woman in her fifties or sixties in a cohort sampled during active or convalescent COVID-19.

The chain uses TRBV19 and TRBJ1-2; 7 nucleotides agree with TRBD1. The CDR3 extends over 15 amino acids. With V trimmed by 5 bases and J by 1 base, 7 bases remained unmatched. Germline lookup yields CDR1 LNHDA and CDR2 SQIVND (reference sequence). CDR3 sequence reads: CASSQRQGYNYGYTF. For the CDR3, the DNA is TGTGCCAGTAGTCAGAGACAGGGCTATAACTATGGCTACACCTTC. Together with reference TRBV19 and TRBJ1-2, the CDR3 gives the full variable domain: DGGITQSPKYLFRKEGQNVTLSCEQNLNHDAMYWYRQDPGQGLRLIYYSQIVNDFQKGDIAEGYSVSREKKESFPLTVTSAQKNPTAFYLCASSQRQGYNYGYTFGSGTRLTVV.

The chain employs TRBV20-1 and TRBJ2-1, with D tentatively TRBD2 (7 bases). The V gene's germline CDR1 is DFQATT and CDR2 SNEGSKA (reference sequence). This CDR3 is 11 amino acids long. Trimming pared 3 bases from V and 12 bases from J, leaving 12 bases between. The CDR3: CSARGGGGQFF. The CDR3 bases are TGCAGTGCTAGGGGAGGGGGAGGGCAGTTCTTC.

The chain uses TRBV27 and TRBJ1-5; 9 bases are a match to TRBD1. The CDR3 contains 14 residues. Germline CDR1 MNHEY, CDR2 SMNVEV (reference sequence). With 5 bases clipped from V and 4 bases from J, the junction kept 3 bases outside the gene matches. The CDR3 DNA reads TGTGCCAGCAGTGGGGGGACAGGGAATCAGCCCCAGCATTTT. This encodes CASSGGTGNQPQHF.

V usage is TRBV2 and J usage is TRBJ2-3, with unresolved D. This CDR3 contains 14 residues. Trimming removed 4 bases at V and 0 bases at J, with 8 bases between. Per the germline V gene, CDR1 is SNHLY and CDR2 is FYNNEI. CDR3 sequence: CASSVGRSTDTQYF. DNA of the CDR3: TGTGCCAGCAGTGTTGGCCGTAGCACAGATACGCAGTATTTT.

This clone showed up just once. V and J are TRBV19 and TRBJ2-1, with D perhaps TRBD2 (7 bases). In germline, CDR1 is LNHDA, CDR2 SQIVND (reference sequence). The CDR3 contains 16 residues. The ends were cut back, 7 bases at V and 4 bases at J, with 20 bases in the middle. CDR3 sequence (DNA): TGTGCCAGTACCCCCGGGGGGCCGCCGGCGTACAATGAGCAGTTCTTC. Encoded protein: CASTPGGPPAYNEQFF.

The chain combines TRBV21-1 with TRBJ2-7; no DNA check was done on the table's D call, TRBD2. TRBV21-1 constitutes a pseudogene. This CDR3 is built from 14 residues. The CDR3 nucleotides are TGTGCCAGCAGCAAATTAAGGAGCAGATACGAGCAGTACTTC. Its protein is CASSKLRSRYEQYF.

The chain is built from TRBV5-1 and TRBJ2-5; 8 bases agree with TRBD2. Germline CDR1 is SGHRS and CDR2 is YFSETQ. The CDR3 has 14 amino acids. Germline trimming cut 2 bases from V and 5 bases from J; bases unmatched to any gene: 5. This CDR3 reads CASSFSSGSETQYF. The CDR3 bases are TGCGCCAGCAGCTTTTCTAGCGGGTCGGAGACCCAGTACTTC.

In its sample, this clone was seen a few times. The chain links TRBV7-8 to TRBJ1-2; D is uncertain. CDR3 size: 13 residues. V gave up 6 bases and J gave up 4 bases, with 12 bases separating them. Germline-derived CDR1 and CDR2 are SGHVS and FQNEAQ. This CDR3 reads CASRTVGGYGYTF. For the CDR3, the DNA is TGTGCCAGCAGGACGGTTGGAGGCTATGGCTACACCTTC.

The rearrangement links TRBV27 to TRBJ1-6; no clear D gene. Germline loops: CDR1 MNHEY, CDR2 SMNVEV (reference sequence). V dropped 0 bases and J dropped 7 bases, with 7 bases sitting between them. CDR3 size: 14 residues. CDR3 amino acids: CASSLSGSNSPLHF. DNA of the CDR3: TGTGCCAGCAGTTTATCCGGGAGCAATTCACCCCTCCACTTT.

The CDR3 region is CATSGQNYGYTF. In DNA, the CDR3 is TGTGCCACCAGCGGGCAAAACTATGGCTACACCTTC. The rearrangement joins TRBV15 to TRBJ1-2; D is undetermined. Trimming took 5 bases from V and 2 from J, leaving 6 bases between them. Per germline, CDR1 LNHNV and CDR2 YYDKDF (reference sequence). CDR3 length equals 12 residues.

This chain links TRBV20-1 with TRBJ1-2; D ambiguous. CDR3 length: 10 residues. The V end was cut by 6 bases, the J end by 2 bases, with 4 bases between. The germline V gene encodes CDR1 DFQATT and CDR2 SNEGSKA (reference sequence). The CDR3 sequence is CSALNYGYTF. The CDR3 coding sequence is TGCAGTGCCTTAAACTATGGCTACACCTTC.

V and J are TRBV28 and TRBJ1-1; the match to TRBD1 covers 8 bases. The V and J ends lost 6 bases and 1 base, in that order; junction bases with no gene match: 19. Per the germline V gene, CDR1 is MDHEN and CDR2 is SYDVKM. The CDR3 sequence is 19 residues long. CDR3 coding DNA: TGTGCCAGCAGGATCGAAACCGATTGGACAGGGCTGACGAACACTGAAGCTTTCTTT. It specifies CASRIETDWTGLTNTEAFF.

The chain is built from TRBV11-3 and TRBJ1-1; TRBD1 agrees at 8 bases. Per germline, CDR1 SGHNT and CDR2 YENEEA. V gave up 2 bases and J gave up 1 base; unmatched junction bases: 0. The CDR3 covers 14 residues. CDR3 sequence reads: CASSLQGANTEAFF. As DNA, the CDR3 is TGTGCCAGCAGCTTACAGGGGGCGAACACTGAAGCTTTCTTT.

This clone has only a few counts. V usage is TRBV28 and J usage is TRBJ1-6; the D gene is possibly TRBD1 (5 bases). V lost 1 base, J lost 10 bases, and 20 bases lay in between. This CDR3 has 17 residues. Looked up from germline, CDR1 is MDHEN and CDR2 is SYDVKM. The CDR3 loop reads CASSLLLIEQGNSPLHF. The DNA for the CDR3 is TGTGCCAGCAGTTTATTGTTGATTGAGCAGGGAAACTCACCCCTCCACTTT. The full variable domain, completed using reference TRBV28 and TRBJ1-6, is DVKVTQSSRYLVKRTGEKVFLECVQDMDHENMFWYRQDPGLGLRLIYFSYDVKMKEKGDIPEGYSVSREKKERFSLILESASTNQTSMYLCASSLLLIEQGNSPLHFGNGTRLTVT.

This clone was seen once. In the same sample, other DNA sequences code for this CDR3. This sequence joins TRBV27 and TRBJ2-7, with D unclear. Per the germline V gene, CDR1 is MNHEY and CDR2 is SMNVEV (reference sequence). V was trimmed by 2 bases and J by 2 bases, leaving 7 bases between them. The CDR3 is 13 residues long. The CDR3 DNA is TGTGCCAGCAGTTTAGCTGAGACCTACGAGCAGTACTTC. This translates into CASSLAETYEQYF.

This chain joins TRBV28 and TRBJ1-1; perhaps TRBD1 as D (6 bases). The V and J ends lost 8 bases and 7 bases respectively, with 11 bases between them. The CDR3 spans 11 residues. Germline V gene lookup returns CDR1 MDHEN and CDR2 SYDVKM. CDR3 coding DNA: TGTGCCAGCGGGAGACAGGATGAAGCTTTCTTT. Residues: CASGRQDEAFF.

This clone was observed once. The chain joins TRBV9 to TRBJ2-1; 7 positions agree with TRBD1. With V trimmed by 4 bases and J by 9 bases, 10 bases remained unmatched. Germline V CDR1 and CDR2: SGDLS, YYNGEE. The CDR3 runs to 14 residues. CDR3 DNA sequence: TGTGCCAGCAGCATTCGGGACAGCGCTCGTGAGCAGTTCTTC. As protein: CASSIRDSAREQFF.

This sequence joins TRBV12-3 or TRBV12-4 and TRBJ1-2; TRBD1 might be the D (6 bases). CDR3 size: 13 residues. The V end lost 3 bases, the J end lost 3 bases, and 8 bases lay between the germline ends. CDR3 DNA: TGTGCCAGCAGTTTGCAGGGGTACTATGGCTACACCTTC. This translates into CASSLQGYYGYTF.

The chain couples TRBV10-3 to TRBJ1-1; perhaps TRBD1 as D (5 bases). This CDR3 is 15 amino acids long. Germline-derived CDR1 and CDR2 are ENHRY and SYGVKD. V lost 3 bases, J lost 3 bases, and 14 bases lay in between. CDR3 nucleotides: TGTGCCATCAGTGATCAGGCGACAGAGGACACTGAAGCTTTCTTT. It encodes CAISDQATEDTEAFF.

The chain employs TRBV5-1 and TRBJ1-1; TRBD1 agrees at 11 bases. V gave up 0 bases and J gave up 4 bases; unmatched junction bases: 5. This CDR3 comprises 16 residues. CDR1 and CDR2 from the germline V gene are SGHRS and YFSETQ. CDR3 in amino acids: CASSLDPGTGGTEAFF. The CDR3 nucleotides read TGCGCCAGCAGCTTGGATCCCGGGACAGGGGGCACTGAAGCTTTCTTT.

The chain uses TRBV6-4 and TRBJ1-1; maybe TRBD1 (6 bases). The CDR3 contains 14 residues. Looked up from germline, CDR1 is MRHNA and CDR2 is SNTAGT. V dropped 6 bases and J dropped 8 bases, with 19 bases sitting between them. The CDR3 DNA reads TGTGCCAGCAGAAAACAGGGAAAGGGGTACGAAGCTTTCTTT. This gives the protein CASRKQGKGYEAFF.

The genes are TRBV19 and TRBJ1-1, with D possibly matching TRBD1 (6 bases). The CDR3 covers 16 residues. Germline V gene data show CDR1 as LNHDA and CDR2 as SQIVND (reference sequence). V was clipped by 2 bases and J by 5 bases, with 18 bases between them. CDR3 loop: CASSITQGSVKTEAFF. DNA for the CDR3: TGTGCCAGTAGTATAACACAGGGAAGTGTAAAGACTGAAGCTTTCTTT.

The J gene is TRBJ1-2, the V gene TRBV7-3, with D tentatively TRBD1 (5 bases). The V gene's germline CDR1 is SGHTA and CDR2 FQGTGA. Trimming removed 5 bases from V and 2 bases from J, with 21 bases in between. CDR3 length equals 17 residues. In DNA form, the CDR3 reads TGTGCCAGCAGCCTTACAGCGGGCCGGGACGGCAACTATGGCTACACCTTC. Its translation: CASSLTAGRDGNYGYTF.

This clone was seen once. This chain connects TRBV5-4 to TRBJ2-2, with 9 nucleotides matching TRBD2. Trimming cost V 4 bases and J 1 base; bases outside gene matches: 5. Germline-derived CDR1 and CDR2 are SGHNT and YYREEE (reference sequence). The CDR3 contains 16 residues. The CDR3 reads CASSHLAGRNTGELFF. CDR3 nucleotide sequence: TGTGCCAGCAGCCATCTAGCGGGAAGGAACACCGGGGAGCTGTTTTTT.